This T cell receptor beta chain derives from a study of blood T cell repertoires in COVID-19. Germline V gives CDR1 MDHEN, CDR2 SYDVKM. V was shortened by 3 bases and J by 14 bases, with 23 bases between the two germline ends. This CDR3 region has 15 residues. Original processing methods: Quantification of nucleated cells was approximated via reference gene primer amplification. The protocol was immunoSEQ multiplex PCR, while the TCRdb copy is restricted to in-frame clones and leaves out a portion. V and J calls and clone size follow that table, whereas D and trimming were derived from the DNA. The table lists hundreds of thousands of clones, 86% of them singletons.

The source of this sequence is a woman in her seventies with COVID-19, enrolled during active disease. This sequence joins TRBV28 and TRBJ2-4; tentatively, D is TRBD1 (6 bases). Sequences were obtained from peripheral blood. The DNA for the CDR3 is TGTGCCAGCAGTTTTACCCTCCATCAGGGGTCCCCTAAGTACTTC. It encodes CASSFTLHQGSPKYF.